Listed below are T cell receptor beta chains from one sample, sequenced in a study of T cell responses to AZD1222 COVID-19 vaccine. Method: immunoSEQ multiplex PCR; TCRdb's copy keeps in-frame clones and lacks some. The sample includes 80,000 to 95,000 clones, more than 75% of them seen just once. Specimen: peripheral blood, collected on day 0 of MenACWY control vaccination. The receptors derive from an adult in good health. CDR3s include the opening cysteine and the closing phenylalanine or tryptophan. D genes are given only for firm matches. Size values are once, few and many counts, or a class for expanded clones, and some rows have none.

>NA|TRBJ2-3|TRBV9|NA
TGTGCCAGCAGCGTATTCGCCAGCGCAGATACGCAGTATTTT
CASSVFASADTQYF
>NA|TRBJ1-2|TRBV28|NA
TGTGCCAGCAGTTTAGTTGGGCAGTATCTCTATGGCTACACCTTC
CASSLVGQYLYGYTF
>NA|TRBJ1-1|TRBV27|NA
TGTGCCAGCGGAGAGTCGGGGCGGGCCACTGAAGCTTTCTTT
CASGESGRATEAFF
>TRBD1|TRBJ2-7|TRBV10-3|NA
TGTGCCATCAGCCCGGGACAGGGGACATACGAGCAGTACTTC
CAISPGQGTYEQYF
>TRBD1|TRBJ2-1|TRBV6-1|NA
TGTGCCAGCAGTGAAGAGGCAGGGGGATCCTACAATGAGCAGTTCTTC
CASSEEAGGSYNEQFF
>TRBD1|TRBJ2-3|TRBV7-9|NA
TGTGCCAGCAGCTTAAGTGGACAGGGATCAGATACGCAGTATTTT
CASSLSGQGSDTQYF
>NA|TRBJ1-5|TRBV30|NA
TGTGCCTGGGATGACGGCCCCAATCAGCCCCAGCATTTT
CAWDDGPNQPQHF
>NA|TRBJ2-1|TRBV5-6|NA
TGTGCCAGCAGCTCACTAGCTGGGGAGCAGTTCTTC
CASSSLAGEQFF
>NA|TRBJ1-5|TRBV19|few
TGTGCCAGTAACCAAGGGGAAACTTTTAGTCAGCCCCAGCATTTT
CASNQGETFSQPQHF
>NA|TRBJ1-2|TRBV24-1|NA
TGTGCCACCAGTGTGGATAACTATGGCTACACCTTC
CATSVDNYGYTF
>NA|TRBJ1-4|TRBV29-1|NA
TGCAGCGGGGCAGGGCAGGGTGAGGGAAAACTGTTTTTT
CSGAGQGEGKLFF
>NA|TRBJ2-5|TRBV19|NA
TGTGCCAGTAGTATAGGCACTAGTGGGGGGGAGACCCAGTACTTC
CASSIGTSGGETQYF
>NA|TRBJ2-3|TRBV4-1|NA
TGCGCCAGCGCTAATAAAGGACCCGGGGATAGCGGTTCAGATACGCAGTATTTT
CASANKGPGDSGSDTQYF
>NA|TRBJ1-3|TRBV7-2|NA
TGTGCCAGCAGCCCGGGCCTTGCCTCTGGAAACACCATATATTTT
CASSPGLASGNTIYF
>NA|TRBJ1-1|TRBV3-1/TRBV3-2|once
TGTGCCAGCAGCCCCCGCCCCAGGGGAAGGACTGAAGCTTTCTTT
CASSPRPRGRTEAFF
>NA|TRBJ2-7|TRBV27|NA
TGTGCCAGCAGTTTCGGAGCTGCCTCCTACGAGCAGTACTTC
CASSFGAASYEQYF
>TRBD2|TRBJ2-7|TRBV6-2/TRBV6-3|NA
TGTGCCAGCAGTCAACCCCTAGCGGGTTACCAACTCGAGCAGTACTTC
CASSQPLAGYQLEQYF
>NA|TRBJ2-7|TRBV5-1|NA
TGCGCCAGCAGCTTGGCCGAGGACAGTACCTACGAGCAGTACTTC
CASSLAEDSTYEQYF
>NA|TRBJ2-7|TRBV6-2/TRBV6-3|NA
TGTGCCAGCAGTTACTCGCGGCAGGCGCTTTCCTACGGGCAGTACTTC
CASSYSRQALSYGQYF
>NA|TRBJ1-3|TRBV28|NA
TGTGCCAGCAGCTCCGGGACCTTGACCTCAAACACCATATATTTT
CASSSGTLTSNTIYF
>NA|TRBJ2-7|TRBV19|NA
TGTGCCAGTAGTATAGCGGCACCCTACGAGCAGTACTTC
CASSIAAPYEQYF
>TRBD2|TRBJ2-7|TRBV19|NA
TGTGCCAGTAGTAAGGCAGCCGGGACTAGCGGCTCCTACGAGCAGTACTTC
CASSKAAGTSGSYEQYF
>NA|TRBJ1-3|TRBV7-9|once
TGTGCAGCCAGTAAGGAGAACTCTGGAAACACCATATATTTT
CAASKENSGNTIYF
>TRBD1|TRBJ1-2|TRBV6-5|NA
TGTGCCAGCAGAAGAGACAGGGGGCAAGACTACACCTTC
CASRRDRGQDYTF
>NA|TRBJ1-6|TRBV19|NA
TGTGCCAGTAGTATTGGGAGGGACCGATCACCCCTCCACTTT
CASSIGRDRSPLHF
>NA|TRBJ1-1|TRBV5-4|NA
TGTGCCAGCAGCGGGAAGGCCAGCAACACTGAAGCTTTCTTT
CASSGKASNTEAFF
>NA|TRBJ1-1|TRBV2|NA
TGTGCCAGCAGTGAAGGTTCAGGAAGGTATGGTGAAGCTTTCTTT
CASSEGSGRYGEAFF
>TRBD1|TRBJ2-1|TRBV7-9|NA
TGTGCCAGCAGCTTAGAGGGACAGCGCTCCTACAATGAGCAGTTCTTC
CASSLEGQRSYNEQFF
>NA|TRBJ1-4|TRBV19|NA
TGTGCCAGTACCCCCGTGCACGGAGCTAATGAAAAACTGTTTTTT
CASTPVHGANEKLFF
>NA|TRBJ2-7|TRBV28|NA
TGTGCCAGCAGTTTAACCGGACCATACGAGCAGTACTTC
CASSLTGPYEQYF
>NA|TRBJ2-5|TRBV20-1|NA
TGCAGTGCTAGTTGGTGGGAACAAGAGACCCAGTACTTC
CSASWWEQETQYF
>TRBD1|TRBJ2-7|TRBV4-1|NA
TGCGCCAGCACACCGGGACAGGGGGCTATATACGAGCAGTACTTC
CASTPGQGAIYEQYF
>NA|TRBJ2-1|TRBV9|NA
TGTGCCAGCACCGCCGGCCAGAATTCCTACAATGAGCAGTTCTTC
CASTAGQNSYNEQFF